Detailed here is one TCR beta chain. Its antigen remains unidentified. Sequenced by immunoSEQ multiplex PCR; TCRdb stores in-frame clones only, minus some. The sample has fewer than 300,000 clones; approximately 87% are singletons. This sample is part of a study of Ad26.COV2.S vaccination and SARS-CoV-2 variants. Study overall: The donor was enrolled in the Ad26.COV2.S arm of the COV1001 trial. Whole-study results and caveats: Following vaccination, spike-specific CD8+ and CD4+ T cell responses reportedly exhibited substantial breadth. Analyses that measured TCR breadth and depth may have underestimated total T cell responses.

Germline V CDR1 and CDR2: SNHLY, FYNNEI. V lost 3 bases and J lost 0, with 15 bases in between. CDR3 size: 18 residues. Treatment defined: some 20 received Ad26.COV2.S at low or high dose, single or two shots; 5 received placebo; per-sample allocation not given. Sampling happened 63 days after the first vaccine or placebo injection. The chain recombines TRBV2 with TRBJ2-6, with D perhaps TRBD1 or TRBD2 (5 bases each). Here the sequenced sample was peripheral blood, taken in a trial of Ad26.COV2.S vaccine versus placebo. The TCR was taken from a person between 18 and 60 years old who received the Ad26.COV2.S COVID-19 vaccine or a placebo. For the CDR3, the DNA is TGTGCCAGCAGTGAGGTAGGGGACCGGTACTCTGGGGCCAACGTCCTGACTTTC. Translated: CASSEVGDRYSGANVLTF.